The entry below describes one TCR beta chain. Its antigen has not been determined. No base quality information exists; no much larger clone differs at one position. The data were obtained in a study of T cell responses to AZD1222 COVID-19 vaccine (dated by TCRdb to 2020 to 2023). As for the study more broadly: Because spike-specific TCR depth and breadth did not differ between the two schedules, AZD1222 recipients who got a second dose at roughly 4 weeks were pooled with those who got a second dose at roughly 12 weeks. TCR sequencing covered some 240 trial participants: 207 given two doses of AZD1222 and some 25 given two doses of MenACWY control vaccine. Enrollment into the trials was organized by age into subgroups of 18-55, 56-69 and 70-plus years, and those subgroups contained roughly 140, 27 and 60 TCR-sequenced participants, respectively. Summary of the overall study and its limitations: Conclusions about previously exposed vaccinees are limited, since just a handful of AZD1222 recipients were seropositive for SARS-CoV-2 at baseline. Because no day 14 peak-response samples were available, repertoires were characterized only after the peak T cell response. Epitopes outside the regions mutated in the B.1.351 and B.1.1.7 variants were reportedly recognized by nearly half of the unique spike-specific TCRs. CD4 TCRs associated with the vaccine covered the entire spike protein, and the dominant responses were in regions 160-218 and 743-854. Most participants were white British and females outnumbered males, and the authors suggested that clonal diversity may have been underestimated. In the small 56-69-year group, the increase in depth fell short of significance, most likely because of low power. A significant rise in spike-specific TCR breadth and depth was observed after two AZD1222 doses relative to day 0 and relative to MenACWY recipients.

Measured from the cysteine to the phenylalanine, the CDR3 is 19 residues long. The sequence is cut down to CDR3 DNA, 57 bases in frame from base 1. The germline ends are 18 bases apart after V is trimmed by 0 bases and J by 0 bases. In the germline V gene, CDR1 corresponds to SGHAT and CDR2 to FQNNGV. The sample's time point label, in plain terms: baseline before first vaccination. Vaccinee samples were obtained from the UK trials COV001 and COV002, which included a single-blind randomized controlled phase 2/3 trial of AZD1222 (ChAdOx1 nCoV-19) in healthy adults. Trial participant PBMC samples were collected at day 0 and day 28 after the second dose for TCRbeta chain sequencing. The CDR3 regions of human TCRbeta chains were analyzed by immunosequencing. Per the source publication's procedure: Repertoire TCRs were matched against a reference library of SARS-CoV-2-specific TCRs generated with the MIRA antigen-specificity platform. Breadth was defined as the fraction of unique TCRs that were SARS-CoV-2-associated. Depth was defined as the fraction of total T cells that were SARS-CoV-2-associated. Using the MIRA data, every spike-specific TCR was mapped to the spike region that the TCR reacted to and assigned to either a CD4 or a CD8 class. Log10-transformed breadth and depth values were compared by one-way ANOVA with Sidak's multiple comparisons tests. TCRdb took over this immuneACCESS table, retaining in-frame rearrangements with V and J assigned. Such tables are incomplete; in checked studies, under half of the missing clones stem from an unresolved V gene, and the remainder is unexplained. That table is the source of V, J and clone size, and D and trimming were worked out from the DNA. Recorded for this sample are over 65,000 clones; 80% to 90% of them occurred a single time. Around 7.7% of the sample rests with the top ten.

The material was peripheral blood, obtained on day 0 of AZD1222 vaccination. The clonotype originates from an adult in good health. The chain is assembled from TRBV11-2 and TRBJ2-4, with the D assignment possibly TRBD1 or TRBD2, given 5 matching bases for each. The CDR3 reads CASSLDYGTAPLAKNIQYF. The DNA is as follows: TGTGCCAGCAGCTTAGACTACGGGACCGCGCCTCTAGCCAAAAACATTCAGTACTTC.